This is a list of T cell receptor beta chains from one sample in a study of beta chain features in type 1 diabetes. Assay: immunoSEQ multiplex PCR; the TCRdb copy retains only in-frame clones and omits some. The sample includes about 620,000 clones, 15% of them seen just once. The material sequenced was naive CD4+ T cells from blood. These receptors all come from a young man in good health. The CDR3 runs from the conserved cysteine through the conserved F or W. The D gene is left open where the match is weak. Some rows have no size entry. The others give once, few or many, or a class for an expanded clone.

>14|.|once|TRBV2|TRBJ1-5
TGTGCCAGCAGTGAATTCCGGGCAGGGCAGCCCCAGCATTTT
CASSEFRAGQPQHF
>14|.|few|TRBV7-9|TRBJ2-5
TGTGCCAGCAGCTTAGACAGTTTCCAAGAGACCCAGTACTTC
CASSLDSFQETQYF
>17|.|few|TRBV28|TRBJ2-7
TGTGCCAGCAGTTTAGACCGCCTCGGGGGGCAGTTCGGCGAGCAGTACTTC
CASSLDRLGGQFGEQYF
>14|.|.|TRBV7-2|TRBJ1-1
TGTGCCAGCAGAGCTACTCGGATGAACACTGAAGCTTTCTTT
CASRATRMNTEAFF
>11|.|.|TRBV5-6|TRBJ1-1
TGTGCCAGCAGCTTGGGACTGGAAGCTTTCTTT
CASSLGLEAFF
>15|.|.|TRBV7-3|TRBJ2-4
TGTGCCAGCAGTTTACCTCAGGGATCCAAAAACATTCAGTACTTC
CASSLPQGSKNIQYF
>14|.|few|TRBV18|TRBJ2-2
TGTGCCAGCTCACCGAACAAAAACACCGGGGAGCTGTTTTTT
CASSPNKNTGELFF
>15|.|.|TRBV25-1|TRBJ2-7
TGTGCCAGCAGTGAACGTGACAGCCTTTTCTACGAGCAGTACTTC
CASSERDSLFYEQYF
>15|.|.|TRBV25-1|TRBJ2-7
TGTGCCAGCAGTGGGATCCGGACCAACCCCTACGAGCAGTACTTC
CASSGIRTNPYEQYF
>13|TRBD1|.|TRBV10-3|TRBJ2-7
TGTGCCATCAGTAGGGACAGGGAGATTGAGCAGTACTTC
CAISRDREIEQYF
>16|TRBD1|few|TRBV4-1|TRBJ2-3
TGCGCCAGCAGCCGCCCGTCCGGGACAGACTTAGATACGCAGTATTTT
CASSRPSGTDLDTQYF
>14|.|.|TRBV28|TRBJ2-2
TGTGCCAGCAGTACGGGGTATTACACCGGGGAGCTGTTTTTT
CASSTGYYTGELFF
>15|TRBD1|few|TRBV7-9|TRBJ2-3
TGTGCCAGCAGCTCCCTCCAGGGGGTTACAGATACGCAGTATTTT
CASSSLQGVTDTQYF
>10|.|few|TRBV29-1|TRBJ1-4
TGCAGCGGACGCCCTGAAAAACTGTTTTTT
CSGRPEKLFF
>15|.|few|TRBV4-2|TRBJ2-5
TGTGCCAGCAGCCAAGAATTGGGGAGACAGGAGACCCAGTACTTC
CASSQELGRQETQYF
>11|.|few|TRBV5-5|TRBJ1-1
TGTGCCAGCCTAGGGCCGTCTGAAGCTTTCTTT
CASLGPSEAFF
>18|TRBD2|few|TRBV11-2|TRBJ2-3
TGTGCCAGCAGCTTAGATGCGGGAGGGAGGCCCCACAGGAATACGCAGTATTTT
CASSLDAGGRPHRNTQYF
>11|.|few|TRBV28|TRBJ2-1
TGTGCCAGCAGGGGCCCTTGGGAGCAGTTCTTC
CASRGPWEQFF
>13|.|.|TRBV19|TRBJ1-2
TGTGCCAGTAGTATTAGGCTTAACTATGGCTACACCTTC
CASSIRLNYGYTF
>15|TRBD1|.|TRBV14|TRBJ2-7
TGTGCCAGCAGCCTGGGACAGGCCACCTCTTACGAGCAGTACTTC
CASSLGQATSYEQYF
>13|.|.|TRBV14|TRBJ1-1
TGTGCCAGCAGCCATGGATCGAACACTGAAGCTTTCTTT
CASSHGSNTEAFF
>12|.|few|TRBV9|TRBJ1-2
TGTGCCAGCAGCTCAGAGGTCTTTGGCTACACCTTC
CASSSEVFGYTF
>15|.|few|TRBV5-4|TRBJ1-1
TGTGCCAGCAGCTTGGTTGGCTCCGGCAGAACTGAAGCTTTCTTT
CASSLVGSGRTEAFF
>14|TRBD1|.|TRBV6-5|TRBJ1-5
TGTGCCAGCAGGGACAGGGCCGGTAATCAGCCCCAGCATTTT
CASRDRAGNQPQHF
>14|.|.|TRBV9|TRBJ2-3
TGTGCCAGCAGCGTAGTAAGGAGTACAGATACGCAGTATTTT
CASSVVRSTDTQYF
>11|.|.|TRBV5-1|TRBJ2-1
TGCGCCAGCTCCACGACTGGGCTGCAGTTCTTC
CASSTTGLQFF
>13|.|few|TRBV19|TRBJ2-4
TGTGCCAGTATACCGAGGACCAAAAACATTCAGTACTTC
CASIPRTKNIQYF
>15|.|.|TRBV29-1|TRBJ2-2
TGCAGTGACACCTCGGACAAGCCACCCACCGGGGAGCTGTTTTTT
CSDTSDKPPTGELFF
>16|TRBD2|.|TRBV7-8|TRBJ2-5
TGTGCCAGCAGCTTAGTACGACTAGCGGCCCAAGAGACCCAGTACTTC
CASSLVRLAAQETQYF
>14|TRBD1|few|TRBV29-1|TRBJ1-5
TGCAGCGTTGATGACAGGGGCCCAAATCAGCCCCAGCATTTT
CSVDDRGPNQPQHF
>16|TRBD1|few|TRBV30|TRBJ2-7
TGTGCCTGGAGTGTAAGGGGGACAGGGTTTTCCTACGAGCAGTACTTC
CAWSVRGTGFSYEQYF
>17|.|.|TRBV18|TRBJ2-3
TGTGCCAGCTCACCACCAGGCGGCAAGATCGGGACAGATACGCAGTATTTT
CASSPPGGKIGTDTQYF
>16|TRBD2|.|TRBV4-1|TRBJ2-5
TGCGCCAGCAGCCAAGATCTGGCGGGAGGGCCGGAGACCCAGTACTTC
CASSQDLAGGPETQYF
>15|.|few|TRBV5-1|TRBJ2-1
TGCGCCAGCAGCTTGGACAGGCCGACCTACAATGAGCAGTTCTTC
CASSLDRPTYNEQFF
>15|TRBD1|.|TRBV10-3|TRBJ1-3
TGTGCCATCAGTGAGACAGGGGTGGACGGAAACACCATATATTTT
CAISETGVDGNTIYF
>14|.|few|TRBV2|TRBJ1-5
TGTGCCAGCAGTGAACCCGACAGGCGGCAGCCCCAGCATTTT
CASSEPDRRQPQHF
>15|TRBD1|.|TRBV13|TRBJ1-2
TGTGCCAGCAGCCCCGGACAGGGAGCTAGTGGTGGCTACACCTTC
CASSPGQGASGGYTF
>16|TRBD2|.|TRBV28|TRBJ2-7
TGTGCCAGCAGTCCCACCCGACTAGCGGGTACCAACGAGCAGTACTTC
CASSPTRLAGTNEQYF
>12|.|.|TRBV29-1|TRBJ2-3
TGCAGCGTTCGGGCTAGCACAGATACGCAGTATTTT
CSVRASTDTQYF
>13|.|.|TRBV7-6|TRBJ2-7
TGTGCCAGCAGCTTAGTATTGGGAAGCGAGCAGTACTTC
CASSLVLGSEQYF
>15|TRBD2|few|TRBV9|TRBJ2-2
TGTGCCAGCAGCGTAACTAGCGGGAGTTCCGGGGAGCTGTTTTTT
CASSVTSGSSGELFF
>14|.|.|TRBV4-3|TRBJ2-1
TGCGCCAGCAGCCAAGCTTGGTCGAGTAATGAGCAGTTCTTC
CASSQAWSSNEQFF
>17|TRBD2|few|TRBV9|TRBJ2-6
TGTGCCAGCAGCACCCTAGCGGGCCCCTCTGGGGCCAACGTCCTGACTTTC
CASSTLAGPSGANVLTF
>12|.|few|TRBV11-3|TRBJ1-1
TGTGCCAGCAGCTCGAAGAACACTGAAGCTTTCTTT
CASSSKNTEAFF
>14|.|few|TRBV5-1|TRBJ1-2
TGCGCCAGCAGCTTGTCATTAGCAGGGGATGGCTACACCTTC
CASSLSLAGDGYTF
>13|.|few|TRBV4-3|TRBJ2-7
TGCGCCAGCAGCCAAGAGGGGGGCTACGAGCAGTACTTC
CASSQEGGYEQYF
>14|.|.|TRBV6-5|TRBJ1-4
TGTGCCAGCAGTTACTCGCCAACTAATGAAAAACTGTTTTTT
CASSYSPTNEKLFF
>15|TRBD1|.|TRBV9|TRBJ2-1
TGTGCCAGCAGCGTAGGGACAGGGCGCTACAATGAGCAGTTCTTC
CASSVGTGRYNEQFF